This TCR beta chain emerged from a study of CD8+CD57+ T cells in acquired aplastic anemia. As concerns this clonotype: Sequence at one end of the junction differs from germline and may be a read error.

Sequencing involved patients with CD8+CD57+ cell expansion previously shown by flow cytometry. The study profiled TCR beta VDJ and CDR3 using genomic DNA as template. TCRdb recomputed calls from the reads with MiXCR, one row per CDR3 protein. This sample carries more than 250,000 distinct CDR3 sequences, 70% to 85% of them seen once, and the ten largest clones take around 40%. The CDR3 loop spans 14 amino acids. Germline V gives CDR1 SEHNR, CDR2 FQNEAQ (reference sequence). The chain uses TRBV7-9 and TRBJ2-5, with 7 bases identical to TRBD2. This receptor was identified in a human donor with aplastic anemia. What was sequenced was sorted CD4+, CD8+, or CD8+CD57+ T cells (not recorded which) from PBMCs. CDR3 loop: CASSCGSSGESDDF. Written as DNA, the CDR3 is TGTGCCAGCAGCTGTGGCAGCAGCGGGGAGAGCGATGACTTC.